This T cell receptor (beta chain) was captured in a study of T cells in Graves' hyperthyroidism and ophthalmopathy. The study, taken as a whole, reports: Before onset, by a median of approximately 6.8 months, the model predicted ophthalmopathy.

This clonotype was counted between two and nine times. The antigen is undetermined. The germline V gene has CDR1 LNHDA and CDR2 SQIVND (reference sequence). The V and J ends lost 7 bases and 0 bases, in that order; junction bases with no gene match: 13. This CDR3 comprises 17 residues. Researchers amplified the TCR beta CDR3 regions from RNA transcripts. First-round RT-PCR targeting the TCR CDR3 was performed with the HTBI primer set. From the multiplex PCR reads, TCRdb called clonotypes with MiXCR, one entry per CDR3 protein. The profile shows 700,000 or so distinct CDR3 sequences, over 15% of them singletons.

Sequenced sample: blood. The source is a young man with Graves' hyperthyroidism. J is TRBJ2-3 and V is TRBV19; 7 nucleotides align to TRBD1. CDR3 loop: CASTTFAYRGSTDTQYF. DNA for the CDR3: TGTGCCAGTACCACCTTCGCTTACAGGGGTAGCACAGATACGCAGTATTTT.